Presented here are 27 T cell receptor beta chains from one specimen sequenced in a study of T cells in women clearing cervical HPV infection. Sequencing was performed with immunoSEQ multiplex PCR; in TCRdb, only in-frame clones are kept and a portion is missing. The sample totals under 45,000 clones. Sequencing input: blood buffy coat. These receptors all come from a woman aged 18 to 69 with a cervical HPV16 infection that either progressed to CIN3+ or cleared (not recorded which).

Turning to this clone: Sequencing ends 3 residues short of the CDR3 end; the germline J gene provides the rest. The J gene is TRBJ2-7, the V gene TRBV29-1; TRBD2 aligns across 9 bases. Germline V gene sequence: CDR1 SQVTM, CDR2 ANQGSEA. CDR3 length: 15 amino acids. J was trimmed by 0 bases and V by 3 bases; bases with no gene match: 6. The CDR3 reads CSVEERGESSYEQYF. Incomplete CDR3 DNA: TGCAGCGTTGAGGAGCGGGGGGAGAGCTCCTACGAG.

The CDR3 loop reads CASSSGGRTDTQYF. CDR3 DNA, as far as it was read: TGTGCCAGCAGCTCGGGGGGGCGCACAGATACG. The genes are TRBV7-3 and TRBJ2-3, with 8 bases that match TRBD2. The CDR3 end lies 3 residues beyond the end of the read and is filled in from the germline J gene. In germline, CDR1 is SGHTA, CDR2 FQGTGA. This CDR3 spans 14 amino acids. The V segment lost 4 bases and the J segment 1 base; nucleotides outside the gene matches: 1.

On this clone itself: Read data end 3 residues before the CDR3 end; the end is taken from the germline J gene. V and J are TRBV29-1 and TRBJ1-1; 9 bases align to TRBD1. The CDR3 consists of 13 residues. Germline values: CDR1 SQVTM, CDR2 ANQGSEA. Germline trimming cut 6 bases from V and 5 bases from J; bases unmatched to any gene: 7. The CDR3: CSVTVGQGTEAFF. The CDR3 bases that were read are TGCAGCGTGACCGTAGGACAGGGGACTGAA.

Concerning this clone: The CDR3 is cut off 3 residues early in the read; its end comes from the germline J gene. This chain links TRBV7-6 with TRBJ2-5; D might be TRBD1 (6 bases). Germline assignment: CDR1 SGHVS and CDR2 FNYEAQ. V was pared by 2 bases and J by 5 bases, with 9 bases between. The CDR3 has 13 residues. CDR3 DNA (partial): TGTGCCAGCAGCTTACAGGGGCTGGAGACC. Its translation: CASSLQGLET. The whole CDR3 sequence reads CASSLQGLETQYF.

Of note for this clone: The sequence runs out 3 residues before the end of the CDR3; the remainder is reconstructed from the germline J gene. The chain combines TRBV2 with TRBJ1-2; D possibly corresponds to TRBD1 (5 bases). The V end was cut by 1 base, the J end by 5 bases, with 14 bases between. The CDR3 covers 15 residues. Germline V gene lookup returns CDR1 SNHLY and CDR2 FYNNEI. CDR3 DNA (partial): TGTGCCAGCAGTGAAGAGGTTCCAGGGAGGTATGGC. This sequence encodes CASSEEVPGRYG. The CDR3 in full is CASSEEVPGRYGYTF. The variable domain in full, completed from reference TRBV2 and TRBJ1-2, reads EPEVTQTPSHQVTQMGQEVILRCVPISNHLYFYWYRQILGQKVEFLVSFYNNEISEKSEIFDDQFSVERPDGSNFTLKIRSTKLEDSAMYFCASSEEVPGRYGYTFGSGTRLTVV.

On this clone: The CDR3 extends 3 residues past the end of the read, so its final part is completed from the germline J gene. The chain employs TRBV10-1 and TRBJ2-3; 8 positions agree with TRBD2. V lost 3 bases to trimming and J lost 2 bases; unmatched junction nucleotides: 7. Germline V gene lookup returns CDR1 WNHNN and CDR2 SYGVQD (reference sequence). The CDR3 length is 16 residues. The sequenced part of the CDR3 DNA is TGCGCCAGCAGTGAAAAGGGGCGGGGGGACACAGATACG. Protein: CASSEKGRGDTDT. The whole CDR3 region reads CASSEKGRGDTDTQYF.

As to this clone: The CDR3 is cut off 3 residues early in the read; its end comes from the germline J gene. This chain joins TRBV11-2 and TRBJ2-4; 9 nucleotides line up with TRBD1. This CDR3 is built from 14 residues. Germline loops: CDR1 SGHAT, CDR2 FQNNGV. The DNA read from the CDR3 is TGTGCCAGCAGCTGGGGACAGGGCAATCAGCCT. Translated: CASSWGQGNQP. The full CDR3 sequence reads CASSWGQGNQPQYF.

The CDR3 protein is CASSLGSGQGNTEAFF. CDR3 bases read: TGTGCCAGCAGCTTAGGCTCGGGACAGGGTAACACTGAA. The chain joins TRBV13 to TRBJ1-1, with TRBD1 matching over 9 bases. Read sequence stops 3 residues before the CDR3 end, and the germline J gene provides the missing end. The CDR3 is made up of 16 amino acids. Trimming took 0 bases from V and 2 from J; bases not matched to a gene: 4. Germline assignment: CDR1 PRHDT and CDR2 FYEKMQ (reference sequence).

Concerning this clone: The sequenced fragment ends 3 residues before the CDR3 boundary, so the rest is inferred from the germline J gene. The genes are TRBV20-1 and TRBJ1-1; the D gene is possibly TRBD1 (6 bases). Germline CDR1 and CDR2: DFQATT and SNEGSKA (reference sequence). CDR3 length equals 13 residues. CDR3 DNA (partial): TGCAGTGCTAGAGATATAGGGGGGGGAGTA. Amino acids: CSARDIGGGV. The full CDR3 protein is CSARDIGGGVAFF.

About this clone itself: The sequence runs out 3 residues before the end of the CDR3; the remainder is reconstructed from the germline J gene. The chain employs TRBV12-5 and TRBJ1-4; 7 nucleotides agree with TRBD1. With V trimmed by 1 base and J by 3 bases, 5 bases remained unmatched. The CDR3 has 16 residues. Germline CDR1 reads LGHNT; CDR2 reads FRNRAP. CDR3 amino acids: CASGLATGRANEKLFF. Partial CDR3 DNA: TGTGCTAGTGGTTTGGCGACAGGGCGGGCTAATGAAAAA.

The part of the CDR3 DNA that was read is TGCAGTGCTAGTCCGAGGGGGCGTACTGAA. Translating gives CSASPRGRTE. The whole CDR3 region reads CSASPRGRTEAFF. This sequence joins TRBV20-1 and TRBJ1-1, with 7 bases that match TRBD1. Coverage ceases 3 residues before the CDR3 finishes, and the germline J gene fills in the end. Germline lookup yields CDR1 DFQATT and CDR2 SNEGSKA (reference sequence). The J segment lost 5 bases and the V segment lost 3 bases, leaving 6 bases of the junction unmatched. The CDR3 contains 13 residues.

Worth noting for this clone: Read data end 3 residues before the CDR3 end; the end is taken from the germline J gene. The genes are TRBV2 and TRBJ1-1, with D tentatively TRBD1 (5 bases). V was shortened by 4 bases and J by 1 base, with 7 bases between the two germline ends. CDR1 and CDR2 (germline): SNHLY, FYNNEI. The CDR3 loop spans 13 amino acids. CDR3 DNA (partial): TGTGCCAGCAGTGGACAGAAGAACACTGAA. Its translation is CASSGQKNTE. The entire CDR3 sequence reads CASSGQKNTEAFF.

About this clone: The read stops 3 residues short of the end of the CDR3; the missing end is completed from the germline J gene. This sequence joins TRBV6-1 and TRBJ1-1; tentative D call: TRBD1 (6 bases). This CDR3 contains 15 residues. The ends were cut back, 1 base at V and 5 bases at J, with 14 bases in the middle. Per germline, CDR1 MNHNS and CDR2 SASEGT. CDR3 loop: CASSEEGVGKTEAFF. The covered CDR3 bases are TGTGCCAGCAGTGAAGAGGGGGTAGGAAAAACTGAA.

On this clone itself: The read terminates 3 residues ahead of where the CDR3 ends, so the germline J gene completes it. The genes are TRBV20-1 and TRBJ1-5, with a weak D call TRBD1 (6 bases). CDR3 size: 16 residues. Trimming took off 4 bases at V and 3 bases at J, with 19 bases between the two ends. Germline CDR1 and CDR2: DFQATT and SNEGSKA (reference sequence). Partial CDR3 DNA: TGCAGTGCTAAAAGGGGTTTACAGGGAACCAATCAGCCC. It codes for CSAKRGLQGTNQP. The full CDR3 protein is CSAKRGLQGTNQPQHF.

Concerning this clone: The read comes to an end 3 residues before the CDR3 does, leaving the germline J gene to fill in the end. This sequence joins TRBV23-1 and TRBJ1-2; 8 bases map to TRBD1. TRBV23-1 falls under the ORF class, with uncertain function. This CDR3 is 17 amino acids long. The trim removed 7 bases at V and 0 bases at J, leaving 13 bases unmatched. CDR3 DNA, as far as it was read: TGCGCCAGCAACCCCCCGACAGGGGCGAAGCCTAACTATGGC. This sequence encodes CASNPPTGAKPNYG. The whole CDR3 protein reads CASNPPTGAKPNYGYTF.

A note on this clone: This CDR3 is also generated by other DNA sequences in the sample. The part of the CDR3 DNA that was read is TGTGCCAGCAGCTTGGTAGGACAGGCGAACTACGAG. Translation: CASSLVGQANYE. The whole CDR3 protein reads CASSLVGQANYEQYF. The chain links TRBV5-5 to TRBJ2-7, with 7 bases aligning to TRBD1. The missing CDR3 end, 3 residues past where the read stops, is filled in from the germline J gene. The ends lost 0 bases at V and 3 bases at J; junction bases unmatched: 6. Germline CDR1 reads SGHKS; CDR2 reads YYEKEE (reference sequence). CDR3 length: 15 residues.

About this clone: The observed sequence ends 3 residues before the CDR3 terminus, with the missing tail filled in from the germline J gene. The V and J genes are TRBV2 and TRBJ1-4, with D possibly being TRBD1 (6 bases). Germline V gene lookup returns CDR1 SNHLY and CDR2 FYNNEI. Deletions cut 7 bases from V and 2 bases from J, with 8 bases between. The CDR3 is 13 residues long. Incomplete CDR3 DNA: TGTGCCAGCAAAGGGGGTACTAATGAAAAA. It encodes CASKGGTNEK. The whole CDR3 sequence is CASKGGTNEKLFF.

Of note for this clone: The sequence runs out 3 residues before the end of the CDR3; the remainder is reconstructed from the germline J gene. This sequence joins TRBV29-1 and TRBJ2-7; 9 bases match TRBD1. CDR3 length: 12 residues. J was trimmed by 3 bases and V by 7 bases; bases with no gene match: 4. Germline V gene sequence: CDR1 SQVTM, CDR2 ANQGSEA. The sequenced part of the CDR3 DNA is TGCAGCGCCGGGACAGGGAACTACGAG. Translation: CSAGTGNYE. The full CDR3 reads CSAGTGNYEQYF.

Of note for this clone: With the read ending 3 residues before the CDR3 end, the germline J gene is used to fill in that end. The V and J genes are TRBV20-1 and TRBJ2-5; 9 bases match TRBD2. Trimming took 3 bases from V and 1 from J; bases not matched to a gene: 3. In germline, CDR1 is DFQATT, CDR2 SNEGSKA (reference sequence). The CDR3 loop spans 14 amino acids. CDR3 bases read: TGCAGTGCTAGGCGGGGGGGTACCCAAGAGACC. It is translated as CSARRGGTQET. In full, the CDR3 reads CSARRGGTQETQYF.

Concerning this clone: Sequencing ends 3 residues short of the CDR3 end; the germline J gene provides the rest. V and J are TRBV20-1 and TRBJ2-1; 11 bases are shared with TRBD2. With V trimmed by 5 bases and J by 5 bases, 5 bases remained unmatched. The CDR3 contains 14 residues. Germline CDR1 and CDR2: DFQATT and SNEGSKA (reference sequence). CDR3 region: CSAGTSGPNNEQFF. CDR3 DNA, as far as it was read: TGCAGTGCTGGGACTAGCGGACCAAACAATGAG.

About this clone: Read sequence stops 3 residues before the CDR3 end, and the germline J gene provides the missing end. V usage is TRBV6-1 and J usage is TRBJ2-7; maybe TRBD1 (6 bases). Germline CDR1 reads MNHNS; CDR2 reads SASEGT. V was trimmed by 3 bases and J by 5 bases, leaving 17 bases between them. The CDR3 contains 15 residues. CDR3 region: CASSDYPQGRNEQYF. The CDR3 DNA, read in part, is TGTGCCAGCAGTGATTACCCACAGGGTAGGAACGAG.

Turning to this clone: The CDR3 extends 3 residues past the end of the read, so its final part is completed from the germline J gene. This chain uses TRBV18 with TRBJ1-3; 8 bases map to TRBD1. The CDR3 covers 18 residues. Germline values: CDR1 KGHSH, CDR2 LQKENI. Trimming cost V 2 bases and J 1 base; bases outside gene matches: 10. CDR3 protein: CASSPKVSGGASGNTIYF. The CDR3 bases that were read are TGTGCCAGCTCACCAAAAGTATCAGGGGGCGCGTCTGGAAACACC.

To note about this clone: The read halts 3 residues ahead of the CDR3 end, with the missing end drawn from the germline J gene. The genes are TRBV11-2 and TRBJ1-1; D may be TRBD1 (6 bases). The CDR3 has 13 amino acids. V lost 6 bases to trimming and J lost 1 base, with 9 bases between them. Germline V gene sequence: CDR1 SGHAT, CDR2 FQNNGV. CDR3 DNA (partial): TGTGCCAGCAGACAACAGGGGAACACTGAA. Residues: CASRQQGNTE. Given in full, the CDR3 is CASRQQGNTEAFF. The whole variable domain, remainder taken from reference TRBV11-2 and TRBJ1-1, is EAGVAQSPRYKIIEKRQSVAFWCNPISGHATLYWYQQILGQGPKLLIQFQNNGVVDDSQLPKDRFSAERLKGVDSTLKIQPAKLEDSAVYLCASRQQGNTEAFFGQGTRLTVV.

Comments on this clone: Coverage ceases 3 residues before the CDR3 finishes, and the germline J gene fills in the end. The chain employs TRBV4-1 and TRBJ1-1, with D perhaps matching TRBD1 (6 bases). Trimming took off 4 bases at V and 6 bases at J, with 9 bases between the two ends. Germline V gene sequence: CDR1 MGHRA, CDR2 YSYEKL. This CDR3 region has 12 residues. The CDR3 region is CASSPRGAEAFF. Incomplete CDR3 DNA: TGCGCCAGCAGCCCCAGGGGCGCTGAA.

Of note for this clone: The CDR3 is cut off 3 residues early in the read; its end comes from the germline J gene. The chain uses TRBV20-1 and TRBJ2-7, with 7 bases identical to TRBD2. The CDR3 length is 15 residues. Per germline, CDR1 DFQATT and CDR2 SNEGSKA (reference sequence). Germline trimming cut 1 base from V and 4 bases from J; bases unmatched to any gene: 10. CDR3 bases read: TGCAGTGCTAGAGTGGGGGGGACCTCCGGTTACGAG. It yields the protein CSARVGGTSGYE. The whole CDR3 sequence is CSARVGGTSGYEQYF.

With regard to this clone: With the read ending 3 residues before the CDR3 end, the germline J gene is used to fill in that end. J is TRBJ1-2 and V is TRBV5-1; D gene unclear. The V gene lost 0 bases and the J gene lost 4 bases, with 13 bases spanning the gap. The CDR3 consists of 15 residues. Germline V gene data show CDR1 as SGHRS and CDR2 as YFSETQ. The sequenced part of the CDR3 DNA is TGCGCCAGCAGCTTGGATGGCAAGATATCCTATGGC. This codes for CASSLDGKISYG. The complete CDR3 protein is CASSLDGKISYGYTF.

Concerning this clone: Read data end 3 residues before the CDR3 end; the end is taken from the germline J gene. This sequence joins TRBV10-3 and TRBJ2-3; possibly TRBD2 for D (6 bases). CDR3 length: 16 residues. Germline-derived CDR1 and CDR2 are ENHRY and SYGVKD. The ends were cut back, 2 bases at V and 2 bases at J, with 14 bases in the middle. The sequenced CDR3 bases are TGTGCCATCAGTGAGGGGCCCGGGACTTCCACAGATACG. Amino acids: CAISEGPGTSTDT. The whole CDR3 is CAISEGPGTSTDTQYF.